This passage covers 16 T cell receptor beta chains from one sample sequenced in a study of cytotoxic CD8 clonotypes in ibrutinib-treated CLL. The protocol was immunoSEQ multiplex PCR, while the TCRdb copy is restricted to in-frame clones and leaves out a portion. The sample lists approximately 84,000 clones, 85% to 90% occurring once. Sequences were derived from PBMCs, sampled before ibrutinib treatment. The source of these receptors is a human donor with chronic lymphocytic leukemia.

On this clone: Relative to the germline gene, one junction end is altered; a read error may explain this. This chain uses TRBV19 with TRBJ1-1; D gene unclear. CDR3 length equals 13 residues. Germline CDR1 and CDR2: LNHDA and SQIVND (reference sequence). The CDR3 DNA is TGTGCCAGTAGTATAGATTTCTCCTCGGGGTGGATTTGG. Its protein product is CASSIDFSSGWIW.

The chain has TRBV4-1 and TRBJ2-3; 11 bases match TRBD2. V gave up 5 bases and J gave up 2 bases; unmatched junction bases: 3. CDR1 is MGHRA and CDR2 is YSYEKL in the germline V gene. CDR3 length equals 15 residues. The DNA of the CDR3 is TGCGCCAGCAGCTCGACTAGCGGGGTCACAGATACGCAGTATTTT. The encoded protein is CASSSTSGVTDTQYF.

The chain's CDR3 is CSVGDRNYGYTF. The CDR3 DNA reads TGCAGCGTTGGCGACAGGAACTATGGCTACACCTTC. The rearrangement uses TRBV29-1 and TRBJ1-2; D may be TRBD1 (6 bases). The CDR3 has 12 residues. Trimming removed 4 bases at V and 2 bases at J, with 8 bases between. Germline values: CDR1 SQVTM, CDR2 ANQGSEA.

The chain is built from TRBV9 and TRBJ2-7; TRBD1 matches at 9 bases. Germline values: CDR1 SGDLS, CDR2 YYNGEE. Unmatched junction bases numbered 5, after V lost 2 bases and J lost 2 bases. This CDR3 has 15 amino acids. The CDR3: CASSVTGGLAYEQYF. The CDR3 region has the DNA TGTGCCAGCAGCGTGACAGGGGGGCTGGCCTACGAGCAGTACTTC. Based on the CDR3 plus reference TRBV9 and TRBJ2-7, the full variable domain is DSGVTQTPKHLITATGQRVTLRCSPRSGDLSVYWYQQSLDQGLQFLIQYYNGEERAKGNILERFSAQQFPDLHSELNLSSLELGDSALYFCASSVTGGLAYEQYFGPGTRLTVT.

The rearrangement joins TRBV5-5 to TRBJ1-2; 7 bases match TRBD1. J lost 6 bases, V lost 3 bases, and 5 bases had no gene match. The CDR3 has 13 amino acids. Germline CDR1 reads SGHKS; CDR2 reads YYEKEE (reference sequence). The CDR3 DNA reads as TGTGCCAGCAGCTGGGGGACAGCACATGGCTACACCTTC. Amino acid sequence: CASSWGTAHGYTF.

CDR3 bases: TGTGCCAGCAGCGTAGCCACAGGTTTCTATGGCTACACCTTC. Translated, it gives CASSVATGFYGYTF. The J gene is TRBJ1-2, the V gene TRBV9; TRBD1 is a possible D gene (5 bases). The CDR3 length is 14 residues. The V end lost 0 bases, the J end lost 4 bases, and 10 bases lay between the germline ends. Germline V CDR1 and CDR2: SGDLS, YYNGEE.

The chain's CDR3 is CASSSTGGSTEAFF. The DNA for the CDR3 is TGTGCCAGCAGCTCGACAGGGGGCTCGACTGAAGCTTTCTTT. This chain connects TRBV7-2 to TRBJ1-1; TRBD1 agrees at 10 bases. The ends lost 4 bases at V and 5 bases at J; junction bases unmatched: 4. The CDR3 is 14 residues long. Germline V gene sequence: CDR1 SGHTA, CDR2 FQGNSA.

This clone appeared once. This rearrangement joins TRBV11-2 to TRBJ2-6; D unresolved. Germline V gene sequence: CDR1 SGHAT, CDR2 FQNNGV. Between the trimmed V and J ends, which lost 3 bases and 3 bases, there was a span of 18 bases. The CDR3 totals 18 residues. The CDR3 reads CASSFSPTLRVGANVLTF. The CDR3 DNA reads TGTGCCAGCAGCTTTTCACCCACCTTAAGGGTTGGGGCCAACGTCCTGACTTTC.

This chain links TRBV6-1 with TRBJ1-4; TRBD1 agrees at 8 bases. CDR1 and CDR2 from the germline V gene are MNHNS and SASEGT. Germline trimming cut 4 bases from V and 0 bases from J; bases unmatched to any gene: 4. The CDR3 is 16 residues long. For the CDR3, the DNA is TGTGCCAGCAGTGTACCACAGGGGGCAACTAATGAAAAACTGTTTTTT. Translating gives CASSVPQGATNEKLFF.

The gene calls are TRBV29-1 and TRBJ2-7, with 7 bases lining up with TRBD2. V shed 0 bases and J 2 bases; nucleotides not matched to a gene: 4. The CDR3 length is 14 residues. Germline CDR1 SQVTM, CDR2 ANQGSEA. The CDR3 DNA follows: TGCAGCGTTGAAGACGGGACTACCACCTACGAGCAGTACTTC. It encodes CSVEDGTTTYEQYF.

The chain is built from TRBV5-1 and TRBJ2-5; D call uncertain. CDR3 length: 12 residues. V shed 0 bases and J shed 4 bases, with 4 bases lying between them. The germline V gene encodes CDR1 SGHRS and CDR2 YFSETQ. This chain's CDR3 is CASSLVGETQYF. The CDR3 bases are TGCGCCAGCAGCTTGGTGGGAGAGACCCAGTACTTC.

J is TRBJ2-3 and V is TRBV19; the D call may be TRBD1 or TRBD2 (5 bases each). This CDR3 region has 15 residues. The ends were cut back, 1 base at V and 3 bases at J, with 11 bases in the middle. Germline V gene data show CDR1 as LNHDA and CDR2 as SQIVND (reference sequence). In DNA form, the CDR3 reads TGTGCCAGTAGTATAGCAAGAGGGGAAACAGATACGCAGTATTTT. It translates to CASSIARGETDTQYF.

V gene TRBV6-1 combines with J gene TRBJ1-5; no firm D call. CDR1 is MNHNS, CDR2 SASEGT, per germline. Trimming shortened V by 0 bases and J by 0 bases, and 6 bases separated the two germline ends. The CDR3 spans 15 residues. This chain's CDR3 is CASSEAYGSNQPQHF. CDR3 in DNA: TGTGCCAGCAGTGAAGCGTATGGTAGCAATCAGCCCCAGCATTTT.

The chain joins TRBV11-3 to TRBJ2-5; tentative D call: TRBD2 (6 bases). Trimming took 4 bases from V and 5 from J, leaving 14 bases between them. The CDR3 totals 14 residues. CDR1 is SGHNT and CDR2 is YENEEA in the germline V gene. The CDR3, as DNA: TGTGCCAGCAGCTATGCGGGACCCGGTGAGACCCAGTACTTC. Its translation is CASSYAGPGETQYF.

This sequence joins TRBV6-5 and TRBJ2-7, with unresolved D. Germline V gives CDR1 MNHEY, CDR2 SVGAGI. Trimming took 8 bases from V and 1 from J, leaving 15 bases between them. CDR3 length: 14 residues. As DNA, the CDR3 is TGTGCCAGCGAAGCTTCCGGACGGTCCTACGAGCAGTACTTC. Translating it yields CASEASGRSYEQYF.

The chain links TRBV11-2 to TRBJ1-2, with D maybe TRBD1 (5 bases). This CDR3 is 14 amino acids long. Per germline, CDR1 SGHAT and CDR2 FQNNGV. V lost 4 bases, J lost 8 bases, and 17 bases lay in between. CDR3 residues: CASSSTVRWRGYTF. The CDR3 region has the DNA TGTGCCAGCAGCTCGACAGTAAGGTGGCGCGGCTACACCTTC.